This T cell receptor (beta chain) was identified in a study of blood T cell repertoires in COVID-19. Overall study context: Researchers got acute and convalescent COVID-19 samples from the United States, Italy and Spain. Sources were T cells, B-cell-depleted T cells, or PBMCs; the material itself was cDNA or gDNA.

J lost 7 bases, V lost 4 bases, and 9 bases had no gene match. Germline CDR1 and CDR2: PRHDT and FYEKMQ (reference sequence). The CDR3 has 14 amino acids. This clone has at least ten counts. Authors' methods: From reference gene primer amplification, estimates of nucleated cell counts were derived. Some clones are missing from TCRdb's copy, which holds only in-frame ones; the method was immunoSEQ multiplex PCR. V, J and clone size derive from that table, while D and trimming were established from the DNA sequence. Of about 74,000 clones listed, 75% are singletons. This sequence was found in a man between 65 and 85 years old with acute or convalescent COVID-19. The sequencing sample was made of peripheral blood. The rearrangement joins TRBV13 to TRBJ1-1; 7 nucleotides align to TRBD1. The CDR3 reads CASSSHRQGVEAFF. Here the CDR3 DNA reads TGTGCCAGCAGCTCCCATCGACAGGGAGTTGAAGCTTTCTTT.